This entry describes one T cell receptor beta chain. The antigen remains unidentified. One end of the junction is discordant with germline, which a read error may explain. The record originates from a study of tumor-infiltrating lymphocytes in primary liver carcinoma. As for the study in general: Participating patients were men and women between 30 and 69 years old. Whole-study results and caveats: Tumor region pairs showed greater overlap than either tumor-adjacent or tumor-blood pairs did.

For each extraction, RNA and DNA were obtained together from about 20-30 mg of unsorted bulk tissue. Each participant had primary liver carcinoma, and surgical resection was the treatment. Patients carried chronic HBV infection without prior treatment. The CDR3 loop spans 14 amino acids. The germline CDR1 and CDR2 sequences are SGHDT and YYEEEE. Starting from 450 to 500 ng of total RNA, TCR beta cDNA was produced with a primer in the constant region. Generation of the TCR beta libraries relied on three nested multiplex PCR rounds using slightly modified ARM-PCR. Amplification in the first two PCR rounds was performed using TRBV1-TRBV30 forward primers and a C-beta reverse primer for roughly 9 cycles each. A single record per CDR3 protein comes from TCRdb applying MiXCR to the multiplex PCR reads. Among around 80,000 distinct CDR3 sequences listed, 69% were seen once.

The receptor's source is a man aged 35-49 years with primary liver carcinoma and hepatitis B virus infection. The material sequenced was tumor-adjacent normal liver tissue. The chain recombines TRBV5-6 with TRBJ2-1, with a tentative D call TRBD2 (6 bases). The CDR3 loop reads CGSSLPRGEAEQFF. The CDR3 DNA is TGTGGCAGCAGCTTGCCGCGGGGAGAAGCTGAACAGTTCTTC.